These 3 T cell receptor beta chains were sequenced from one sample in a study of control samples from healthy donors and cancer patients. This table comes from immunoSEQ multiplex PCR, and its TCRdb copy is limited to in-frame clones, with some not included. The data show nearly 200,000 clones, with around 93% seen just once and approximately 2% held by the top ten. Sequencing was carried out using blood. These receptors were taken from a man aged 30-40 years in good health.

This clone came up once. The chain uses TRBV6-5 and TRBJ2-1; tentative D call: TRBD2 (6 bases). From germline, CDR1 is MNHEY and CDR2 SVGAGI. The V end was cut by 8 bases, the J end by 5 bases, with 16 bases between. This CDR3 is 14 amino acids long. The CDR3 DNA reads TGTGCCAGCCGACCGAGACTAGATGACAATGAGCAGTTCTTC. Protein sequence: CASRPRLDDNEQFF.

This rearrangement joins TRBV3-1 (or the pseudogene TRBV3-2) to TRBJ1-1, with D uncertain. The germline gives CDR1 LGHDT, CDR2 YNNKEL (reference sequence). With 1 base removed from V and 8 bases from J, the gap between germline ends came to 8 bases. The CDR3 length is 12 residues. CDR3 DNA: TGTGCCAGCAGCCAAGGCAGGCCAGAAGCTTTCTTT. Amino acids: CASSQGRPEAFF.

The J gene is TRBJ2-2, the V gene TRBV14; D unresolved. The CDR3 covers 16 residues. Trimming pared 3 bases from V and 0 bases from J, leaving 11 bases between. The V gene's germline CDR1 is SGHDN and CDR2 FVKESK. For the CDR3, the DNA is TGTGCCAGCAGCCAGCCACGGCAGGCGAACACCGGGGAGCTGTTTTTT. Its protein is CASSQPRQANTGELFF.